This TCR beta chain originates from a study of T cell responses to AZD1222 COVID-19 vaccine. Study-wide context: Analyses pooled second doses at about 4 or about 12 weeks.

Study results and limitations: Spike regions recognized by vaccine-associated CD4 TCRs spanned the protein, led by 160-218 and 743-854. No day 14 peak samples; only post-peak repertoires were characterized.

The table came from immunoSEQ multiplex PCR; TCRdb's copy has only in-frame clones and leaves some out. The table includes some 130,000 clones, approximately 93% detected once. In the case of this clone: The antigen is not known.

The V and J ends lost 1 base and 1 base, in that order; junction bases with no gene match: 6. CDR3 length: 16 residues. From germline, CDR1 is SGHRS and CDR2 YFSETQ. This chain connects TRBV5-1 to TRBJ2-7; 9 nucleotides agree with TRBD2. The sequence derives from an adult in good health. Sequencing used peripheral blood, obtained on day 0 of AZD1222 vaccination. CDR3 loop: CASSLFGREGSYEQYF. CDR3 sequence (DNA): TGCGCCAGCAGCTTGTTCGGGCGGGAGGGATCCTACGAGCAGTACTTC.